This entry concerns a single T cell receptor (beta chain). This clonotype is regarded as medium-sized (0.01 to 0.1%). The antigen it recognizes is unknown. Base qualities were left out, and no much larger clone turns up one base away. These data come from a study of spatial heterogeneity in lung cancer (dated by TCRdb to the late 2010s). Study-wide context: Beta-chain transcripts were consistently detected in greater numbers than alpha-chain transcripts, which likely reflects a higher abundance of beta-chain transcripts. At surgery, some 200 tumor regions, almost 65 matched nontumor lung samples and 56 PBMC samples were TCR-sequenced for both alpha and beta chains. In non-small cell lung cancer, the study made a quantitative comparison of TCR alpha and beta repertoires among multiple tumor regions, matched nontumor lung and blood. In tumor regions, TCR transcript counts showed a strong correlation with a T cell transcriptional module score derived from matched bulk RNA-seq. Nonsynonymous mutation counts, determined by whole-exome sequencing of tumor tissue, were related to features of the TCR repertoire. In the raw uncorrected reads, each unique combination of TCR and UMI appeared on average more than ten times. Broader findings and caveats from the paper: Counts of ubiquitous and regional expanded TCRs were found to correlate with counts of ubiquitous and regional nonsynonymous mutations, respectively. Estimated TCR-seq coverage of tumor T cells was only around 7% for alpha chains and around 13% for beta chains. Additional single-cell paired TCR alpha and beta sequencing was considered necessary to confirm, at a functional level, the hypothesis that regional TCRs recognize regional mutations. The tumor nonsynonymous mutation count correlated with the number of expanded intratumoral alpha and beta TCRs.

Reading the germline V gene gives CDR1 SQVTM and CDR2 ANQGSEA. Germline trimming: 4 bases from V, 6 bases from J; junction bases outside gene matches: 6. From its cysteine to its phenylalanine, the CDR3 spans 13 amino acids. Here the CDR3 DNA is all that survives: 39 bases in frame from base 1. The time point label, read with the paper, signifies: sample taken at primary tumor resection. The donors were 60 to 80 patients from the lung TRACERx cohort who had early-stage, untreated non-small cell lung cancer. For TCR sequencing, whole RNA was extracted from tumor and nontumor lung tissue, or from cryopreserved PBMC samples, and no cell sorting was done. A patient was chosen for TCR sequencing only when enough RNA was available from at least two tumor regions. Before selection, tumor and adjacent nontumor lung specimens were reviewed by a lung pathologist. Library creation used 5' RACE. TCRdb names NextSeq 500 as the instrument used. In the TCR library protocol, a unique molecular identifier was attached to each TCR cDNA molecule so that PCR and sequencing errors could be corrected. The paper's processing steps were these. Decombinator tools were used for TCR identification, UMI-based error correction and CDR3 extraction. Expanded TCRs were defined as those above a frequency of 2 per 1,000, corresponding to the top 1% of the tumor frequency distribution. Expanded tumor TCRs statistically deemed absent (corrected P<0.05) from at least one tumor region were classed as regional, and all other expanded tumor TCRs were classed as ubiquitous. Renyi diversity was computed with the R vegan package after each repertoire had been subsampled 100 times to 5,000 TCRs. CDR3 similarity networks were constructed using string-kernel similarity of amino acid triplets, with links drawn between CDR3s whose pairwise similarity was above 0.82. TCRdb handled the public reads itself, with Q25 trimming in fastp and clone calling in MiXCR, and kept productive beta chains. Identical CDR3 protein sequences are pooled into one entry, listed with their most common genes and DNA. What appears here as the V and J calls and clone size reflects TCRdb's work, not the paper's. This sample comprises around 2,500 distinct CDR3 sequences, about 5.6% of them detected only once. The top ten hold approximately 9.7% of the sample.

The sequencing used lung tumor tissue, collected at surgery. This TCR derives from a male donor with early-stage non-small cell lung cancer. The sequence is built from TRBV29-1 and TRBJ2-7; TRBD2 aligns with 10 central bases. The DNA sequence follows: TGCAGCGTTGCCCTAGCGGGAGCGGGCGAGCAGTACTTC. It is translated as CSVALAGAGEQYF.